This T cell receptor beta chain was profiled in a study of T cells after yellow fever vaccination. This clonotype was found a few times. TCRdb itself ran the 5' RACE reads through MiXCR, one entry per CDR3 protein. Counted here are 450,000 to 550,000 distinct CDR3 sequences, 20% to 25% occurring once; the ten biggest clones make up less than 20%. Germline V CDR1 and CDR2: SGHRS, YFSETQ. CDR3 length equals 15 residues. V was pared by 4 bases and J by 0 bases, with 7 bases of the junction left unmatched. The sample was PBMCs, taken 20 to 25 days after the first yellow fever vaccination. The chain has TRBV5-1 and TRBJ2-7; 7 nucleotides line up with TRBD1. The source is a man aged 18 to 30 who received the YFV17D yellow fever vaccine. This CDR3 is CASSGGQLNSYEQYF. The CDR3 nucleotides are TGCGCCAGCAGCGGGGGACAGCTTAACTCCTACGAGCAGTACTTC.